A selection of T cell receptor beta chains follows, all from one sample in a study of shared clonotypes between healthy human individuals. Sequencing used immunoSEQ multiplex PCR; TCRdb keeps in-frame clones, though not all of them. Among roughly 1 million clones listed, roughly 74% were seen once. Material for sequencing was memory CD4+ T cells from PBMCs. The receptors were sampled from a man younger than 30 in good health. Some clones in this sample may be carry-over from other donors' samples. Each CDR3 is given with its conserved first and last residue. Each record gives: J gene, V gene, D gene, clone size, CDR3 DNA, CDR3 protein. The D gene is left open where the match is weak. The listing skips clone size in some rows; elsewhere it reads once, few, many or a size class.

j_call: TRBJ2-5; v_call: TRBV7-2; d_call: -; clone_size: -; cdr3_nt: TGTGCCAGCAGCTTAGGCGCCCTACAGTTGAAAGAGACCCAGTACTTC; cdr3_aa: CASSLGALQLKETQYF
j_call: TRBJ1-3; v_call: TRBV18; d_call: TRBD1; clone_size: -; cdr3_nt: TGTGCCAGCTCACCAACGTGGGACAGGGATAACACCATATATTTT; cdr3_aa: CASSPTWDRDNTIYF
j_call: TRBJ2-7; v_call: TRBV6-6; d_call: TRBD2; clone_size: -; cdr3_nt: TGTGCCAGCAGGGCTAGCGGAAGCTACGAGCAGTACTTC; cdr3_aa: CASRASGSYEQYF
j_call: TRBJ1-1; v_call: TRBV11-3; d_call: -; clone_size: once; cdr3_nt: TGTGCCAGCAGCTTACTCGGTCAGCCGAACTCTGAAGCTTTCTTT; cdr3_aa: CASSLLGQPNSEAFF
j_call: TRBJ2-7; v_call: TRBV11-2; d_call: TRBD1; clone_size: few; cdr3_nt: TGTGCCAGCAGCCTAATTAGAGGGACAGGGCTTTTCGAGCAGTACTTC; cdr3_aa: CASSLIRGTGLFEQYF
j_call: TRBJ2-7; v_call: TRBV28; d_call: -; clone_size: -; cdr3_nt: TGTGCCAGCAGCCTCGCAGGAACCTACGAGCAGTACTTC; cdr3_aa: CASSLAGTYEQYF
j_call: TRBJ1-1; v_call: TRBV5-1; d_call: TRBD1; clone_size: few; cdr3_nt: TGCGCCAGCAGCTTGTTTACAGGGGGCACGAACACTGAAGCTTTCTTT; cdr3_aa: CASSLFTGGTNTEAFF
j_call: TRBJ1-5; v_call: TRBV7-8; d_call: TRBD1; clone_size: many; cdr3_nt: TGTGCCAGCAGCCCCGGCCGGGACAGGAGCAATCAGCCCCAGCATTTT; cdr3_aa: CASSPGRDRSNQPQHF
j_call: TRBJ1-1; v_call: TRBV5-1; d_call: -; clone_size: -; cdr3_nt: TGCGCCAGCAGCTGGGGGGTGAACACTGAAGCTTTCTTT; cdr3_aa: CASSWGVNTEAFF
j_call: TRBJ2-3; v_call: TRBV28; d_call: TRBD1; clone_size: -; cdr3_nt: TGTGCCAGCAGGGGGACAGCCCGAGGTGGTACGCAGTATTTT; cdr3_aa: CASRGTARGGTQYF
j_call: TRBJ2-2; v_call: TRBV2; d_call: TRBD2; clone_size: -; cdr3_nt: TGTGCCAGCAGTTTAGCGGGAGTTTACACCGGGGAGCTGTTTTTT; cdr3_aa: CASSLAGVYTGELFF
j_call: TRBJ2-1; v_call: TRBV5-1; d_call: TRBD1; clone_size: few; cdr3_nt: TGCGCCAGCAGCGTACAGGGGGCGGGTGAGCAGTTCTTC; cdr3_aa: CASSVQGAGEQFF
j_call: TRBJ1-1; v_call: TRBV28; d_call: TRBD1; clone_size: -; cdr3_nt: TGTGCCAGCAGGGACAGGGGCTGGGCAGACACTGAAGCTTTCTTT; cdr3_aa: CASRDRGWADTEAFF
j_call: TRBJ1-2; v_call: TRBV5-1; d_call: -; clone_size: -; cdr3_nt: TGCGCCAGCAGCTTGGTAAGCAACGGGAACTATGGCTACACCTTC; cdr3_aa: CASSLVSNGNYGYTF
j_call: TRBJ1-3; v_call: TRBV7-9; d_call: TRBD1; clone_size: -; cdr3_nt: TGTGCCAGCACTTCGCAGGGGGCTCTCTTTGGAAACACCATATATTTT; cdr3_aa: CASTSQGALFGNTIYF
j_call: TRBJ2-3; v_call: TRBV2; d_call: TRBD1; clone_size: -; cdr3_nt: TGTGCCAGCAGGACAGGGGATACGCAGTATTTT; cdr3_aa: CASRTGDTQYF
j_call: TRBJ2-5; v_call: TRBV7-8; d_call: -; clone_size: once; cdr3_nt: TGTGCCAGCAGCCGCCGTGCCCAAGGAGAGACCCAGTACTTC; cdr3_aa: CASSRRAQGETQYF
j_call: TRBJ2-5; v_call: TRBV7-7; d_call: -; clone_size: -; cdr3_nt: TGTGCCAGCAGCCCTCACGGGCCACAAGAGACCCAGTACTTC; cdr3_aa: CASSPHGPQETQYF
j_call: TRBJ2-2; v_call: TRBV6-5; d_call: TRBD1; clone_size: -; cdr3_nt: TGTGCCAGCAGTTACGACGGACAGGGGCTCACCGGGGAGCTGTTTTTT; cdr3_aa: CASSYDGQGLTGELFF
j_call: TRBJ2-3; v_call: TRBV2; d_call: -; clone_size: -; cdr3_nt: TGTGCCAGCAGTGGGGAGGCAGATACGCAGTATTTT; cdr3_aa: CASSGEADTQYF
j_call: TRBJ2-4; v_call: TRBV15; d_call: -; clone_size: -; cdr3_nt: TGTGCCACCAGCAGAGTGGCCTCTTCGTGGGACATTCAGTACTTC; cdr3_aa: CATSRVASSWDIQYF
j_call: TRBJ2-5; v_call: TRBV30; d_call: -; clone_size: -; cdr3_nt: TGTGCCTGGGGGGAGAATCAAGAGACCCAGTACTTC; cdr3_aa: CAWGENQETQYF
j_call: TRBJ1-5; v_call: TRBV5-1; d_call: -; clone_size: -; cdr3_nt: TGCGCCAGCAGCCCAATCCCCGAGTCTATGCCCCAGCATTTT; cdr3_aa: CASSPIPESMPQHF